This T cell receptor beta chain was identified during a study of shared T cell receptors in the human thymus. Assay used: immunoSEQ multiplex PCR; TCRdb lists only in-frame clones, some missing. The profile covers hundreds of thousands of clones, with 88% appearing a single time and roughly 0.0097% taken by the ten largest. The sample also formed part of further work on human thymus T cells. That study reports: Finnish infants who were healthy and having corrective surgery for congenital heart defects made up the donors. Corrective heart surgery yielded the resections from which the thymus tissue came. Within thymic and blood repertoires, V and J gene usage appeared to be biased. Unrelated people showed highly overlapping thymic repertoires, related research reported.

Sequencing was done on a sample of thymocytes. This clonotype was sampled from a boy less than two years old with a congenital heart defect.

The CDR3 DNA reads TGTGCCAGCAGAGACTTACAGGGGGAAATCTCTGAAGCTTTCTTT. Protein sequence: CASRDLQGEISEAFF. The chain is built from TRBV2 and TRBJ1-1; the match to TRBD1 covers 8 bases. The CDR3 runs to 15 residues. The trim removed 6 bases at V and 6 bases at J, leaving 12 bases unmatched. Germline V gives CDR1 SNHLY, CDR2 FYNNEI.